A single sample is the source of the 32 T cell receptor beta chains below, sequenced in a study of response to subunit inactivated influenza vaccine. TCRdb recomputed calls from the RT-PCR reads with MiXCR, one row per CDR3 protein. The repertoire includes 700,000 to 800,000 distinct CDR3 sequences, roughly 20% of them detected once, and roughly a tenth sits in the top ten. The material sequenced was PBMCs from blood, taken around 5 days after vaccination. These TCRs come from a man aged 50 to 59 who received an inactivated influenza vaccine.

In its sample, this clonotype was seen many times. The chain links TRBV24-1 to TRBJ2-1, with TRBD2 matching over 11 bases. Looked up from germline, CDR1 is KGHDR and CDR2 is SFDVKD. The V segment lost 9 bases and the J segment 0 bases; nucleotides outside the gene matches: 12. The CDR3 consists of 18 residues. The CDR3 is CATASGTSGPTSYNEQFF. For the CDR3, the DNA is TGTGCCACCGCGTCCGGGACTAGCGGACCTACCTCCTACAATGAGCAGTTCTTC.

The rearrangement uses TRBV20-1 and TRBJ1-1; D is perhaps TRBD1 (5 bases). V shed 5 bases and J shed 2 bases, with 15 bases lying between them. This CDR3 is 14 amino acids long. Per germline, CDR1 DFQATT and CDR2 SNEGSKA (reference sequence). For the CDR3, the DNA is TGCAGTGCTGGAAGAGAGGGGCTCAACACTGAAGCTTTCTTT. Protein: CSAGREGLNTEAFF.

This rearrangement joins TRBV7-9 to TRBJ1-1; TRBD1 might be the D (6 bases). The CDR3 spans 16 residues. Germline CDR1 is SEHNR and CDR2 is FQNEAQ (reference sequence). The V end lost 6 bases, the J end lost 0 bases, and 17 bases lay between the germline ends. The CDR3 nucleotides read TGTGCCAGCAGACGACTAGGACAGAAGATGAACACTGAAGCTTTCTTT. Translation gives CASRRLGQKMNTEAFF.

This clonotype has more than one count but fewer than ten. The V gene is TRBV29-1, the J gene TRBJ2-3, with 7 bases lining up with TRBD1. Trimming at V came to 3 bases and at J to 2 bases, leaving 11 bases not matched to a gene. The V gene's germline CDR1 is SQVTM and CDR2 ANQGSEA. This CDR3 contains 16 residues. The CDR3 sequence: CSVDGRQGMNTDTQYF. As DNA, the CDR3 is TGCAGCGTTGATGGGAGACAGGGAATGAACACAGATACGCAGTATTTT.

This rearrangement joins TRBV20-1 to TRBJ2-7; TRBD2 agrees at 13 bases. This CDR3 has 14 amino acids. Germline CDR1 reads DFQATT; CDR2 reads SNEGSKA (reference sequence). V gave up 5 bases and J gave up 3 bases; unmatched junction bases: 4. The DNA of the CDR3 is TGCAGTGCTCCAGGGACTAGCGGGATCTACGAGCAGTACTTC. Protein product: CSAPGTSGIYEQYF.

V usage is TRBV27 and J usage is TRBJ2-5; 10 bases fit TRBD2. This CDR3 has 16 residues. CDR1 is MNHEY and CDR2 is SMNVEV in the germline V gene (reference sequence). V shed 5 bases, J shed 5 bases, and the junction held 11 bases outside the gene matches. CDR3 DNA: TGTGCCAGCAGTCCGAGGACTAGCGGTCCTGAGGAGACCCAGTACTTC. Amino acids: CASSPRTSGPEETQYF.

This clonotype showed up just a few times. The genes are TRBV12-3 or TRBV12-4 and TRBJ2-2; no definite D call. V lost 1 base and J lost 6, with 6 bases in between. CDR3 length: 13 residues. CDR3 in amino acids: CASSLGMAGELFF. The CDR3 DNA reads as TGTGCCAGCAGTTTAGGGATGGCCGGGGAGCTGTTTTTT.

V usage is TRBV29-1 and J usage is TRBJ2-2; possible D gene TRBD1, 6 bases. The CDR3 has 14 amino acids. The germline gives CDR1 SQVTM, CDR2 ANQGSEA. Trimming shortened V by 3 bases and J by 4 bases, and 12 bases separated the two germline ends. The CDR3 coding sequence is TGCAGCGTTGATTCAGGGGAGAGCACCGGGGAGCTGTTTTTT. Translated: CSVDSGESTGELFF.

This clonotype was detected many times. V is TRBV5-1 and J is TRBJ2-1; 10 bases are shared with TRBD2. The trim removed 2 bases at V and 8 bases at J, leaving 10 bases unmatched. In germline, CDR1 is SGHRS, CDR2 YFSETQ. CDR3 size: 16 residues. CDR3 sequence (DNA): TGCGCCAGCAGCTTCCTCGGGACTAGCGCGAGCGATGAGCAGTTCTTC. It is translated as CASSFLGTSASDEQFF. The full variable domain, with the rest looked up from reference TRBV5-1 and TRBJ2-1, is KAGVTQTPRYLIKTRGQQVTLSCSPISGHRSVSWYQQTPGQGLQFLFEYFSETQRNKGNFPGRFSGRQFSNSRSEMNVSTLELGDSALYLCASSFLGTSASDEQFFGPGTRLTVL.

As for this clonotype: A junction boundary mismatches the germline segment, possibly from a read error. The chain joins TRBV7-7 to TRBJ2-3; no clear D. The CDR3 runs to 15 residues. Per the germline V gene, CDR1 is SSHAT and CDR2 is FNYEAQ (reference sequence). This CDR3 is CASSLDGRHTDTQYF. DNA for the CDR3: TGTGCTAGCAGCTTAGATGGACGGCACACAGATACGCAGTATTTT.

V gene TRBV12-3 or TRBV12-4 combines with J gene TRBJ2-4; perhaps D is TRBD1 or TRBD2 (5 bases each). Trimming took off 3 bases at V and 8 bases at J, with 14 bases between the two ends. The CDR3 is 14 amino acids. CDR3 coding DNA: TGTGCCAGCAGTTTCGGGACCAGTAACTACATTCAGTACTTC. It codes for CASSFGTSNYIQYF.

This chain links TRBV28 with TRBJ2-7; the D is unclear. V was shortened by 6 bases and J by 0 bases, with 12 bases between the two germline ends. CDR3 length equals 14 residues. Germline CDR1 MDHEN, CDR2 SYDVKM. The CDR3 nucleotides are TGTGCCAGCAGACCCCCAGTAGCCTCCTACGAGCAGTACTTC. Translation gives CASRPPVASYEQYF.

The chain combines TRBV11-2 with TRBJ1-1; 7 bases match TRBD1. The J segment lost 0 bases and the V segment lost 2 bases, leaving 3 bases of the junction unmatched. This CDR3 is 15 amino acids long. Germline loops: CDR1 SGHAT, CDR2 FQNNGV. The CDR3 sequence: CASSLLGTVNTEAFF. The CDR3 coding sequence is TGTGCCAGCAGCTTACTCGGGACAGTGAACACTGAAGCTTTCTTT.

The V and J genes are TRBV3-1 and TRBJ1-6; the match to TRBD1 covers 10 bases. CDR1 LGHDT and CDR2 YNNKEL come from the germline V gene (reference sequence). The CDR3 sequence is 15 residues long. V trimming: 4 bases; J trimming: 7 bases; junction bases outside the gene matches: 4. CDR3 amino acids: CASSPGGQGNSPLHF. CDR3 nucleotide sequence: TGTGCCAGCAGCCCCGGGGGACAGGGGAATTCACCCCTCCACTTT.

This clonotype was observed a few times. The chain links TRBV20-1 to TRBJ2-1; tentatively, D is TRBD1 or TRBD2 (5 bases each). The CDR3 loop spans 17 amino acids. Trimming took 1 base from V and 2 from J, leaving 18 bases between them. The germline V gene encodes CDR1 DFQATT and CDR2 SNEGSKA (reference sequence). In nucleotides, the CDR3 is TGCAGTGCTAGAGCCCTGAGGGGAGCGCAAACCTACAATGAGCAGTTCTTC. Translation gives CSARALRGAQTYNEQFF.

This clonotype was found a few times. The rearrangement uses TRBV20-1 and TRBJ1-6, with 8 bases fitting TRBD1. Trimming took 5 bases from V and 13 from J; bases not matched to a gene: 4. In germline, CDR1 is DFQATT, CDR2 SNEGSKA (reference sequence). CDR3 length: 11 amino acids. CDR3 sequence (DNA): TGCAGTGCTCAACAGGGGGGTCCCCTCCACTTT. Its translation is CSAQQGGPLHF.

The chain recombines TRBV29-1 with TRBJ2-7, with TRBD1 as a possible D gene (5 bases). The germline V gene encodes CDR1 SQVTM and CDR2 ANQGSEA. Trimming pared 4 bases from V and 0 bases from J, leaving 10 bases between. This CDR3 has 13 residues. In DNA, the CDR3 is TGCAGCGTTGTTAGGGGCAGCTCCTACGAGCAGTACTTC. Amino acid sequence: CSVVRGSSYEQYF.

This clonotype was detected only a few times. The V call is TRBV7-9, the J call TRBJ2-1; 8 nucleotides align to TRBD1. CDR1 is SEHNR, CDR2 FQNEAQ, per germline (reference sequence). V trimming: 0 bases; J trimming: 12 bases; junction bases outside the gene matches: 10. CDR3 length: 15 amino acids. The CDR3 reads CASSLALVQGVGQFF. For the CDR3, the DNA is TGTGCCAGCAGCTTAGCGCTCGTACAGGGGGTCGGGCAGTTCTTC.

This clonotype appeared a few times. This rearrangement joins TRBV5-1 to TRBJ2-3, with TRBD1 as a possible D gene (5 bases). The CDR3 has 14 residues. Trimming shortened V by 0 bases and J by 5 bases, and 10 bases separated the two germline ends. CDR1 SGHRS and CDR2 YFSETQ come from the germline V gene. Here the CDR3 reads CASSLGRVEDTQYF. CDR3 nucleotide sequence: TGCGCCAGCAGCTTGGGCAGGGTCGAAGATACGCAGTATTTT.

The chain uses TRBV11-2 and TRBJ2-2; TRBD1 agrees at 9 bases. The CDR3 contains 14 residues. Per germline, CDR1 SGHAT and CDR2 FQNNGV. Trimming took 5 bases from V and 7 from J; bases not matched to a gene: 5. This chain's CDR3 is CASSIGQGSGELFF. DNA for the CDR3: TGTGCCAGCAGCATCGGACAGGGGAGCGGGGAGCTGTTTTTT. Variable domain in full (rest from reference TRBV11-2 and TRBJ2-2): EAGVAQSPRYKIIEKRQSVAFWCNPISGHATLYWYQQILGQGPKLLIQFQNNGVVDDSQLPKDRFSAERLKGVDSTLKIQPAKLEDSAVYLCASSIGQGSGELFFGEGSRLTVL.

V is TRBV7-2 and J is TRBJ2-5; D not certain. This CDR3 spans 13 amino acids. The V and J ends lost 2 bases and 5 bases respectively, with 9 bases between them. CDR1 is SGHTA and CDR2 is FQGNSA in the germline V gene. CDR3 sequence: CASSLYSEETQYF. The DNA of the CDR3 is TGTGCCAGCAGCTTATACAGTGAGGAGACCCAGTACTTC.

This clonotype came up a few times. The CDR3 reads CASSPWTTIGARNQPQHF. The CDR3 DNA reads as TGTGCCAGCTCACCCTGGACCACCATCGGAGCCAGAAATCAGCCCCAGCATTTT. The rearrangement joins TRBV18 to TRBJ1-5; D is undetermined. The V end was cut by 3 bases, the J end by 4 bases, with 22 bases between. CDR1 and CDR2 from the germline V gene are KGHSH and LQKENI. CDR3 length equals 18 residues.

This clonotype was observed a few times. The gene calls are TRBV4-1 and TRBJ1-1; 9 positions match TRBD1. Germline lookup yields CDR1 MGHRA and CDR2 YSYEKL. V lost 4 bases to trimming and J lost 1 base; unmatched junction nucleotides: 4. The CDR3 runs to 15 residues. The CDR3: CASSPRDRENTEAFF. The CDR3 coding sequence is TGCGCCAGCAGCCCAAGGGACAGGGAGAACACTGAAGCTTTCTTT.

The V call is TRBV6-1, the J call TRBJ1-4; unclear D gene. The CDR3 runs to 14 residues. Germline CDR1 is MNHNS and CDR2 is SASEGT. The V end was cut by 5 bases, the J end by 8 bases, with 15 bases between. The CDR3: CASSRHSTREKLFF. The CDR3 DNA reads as TGTGCCAGCAGTCGCCACAGTACTCGGGAAAAACTGTTTTTT.

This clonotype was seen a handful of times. CDR3 residues: CSASDLLGEQETQYF. The CDR3 DNA reads as TGCAGTGCTAGCGACCTGTTGGGGGAACAAGAGACCCAGTACTTC. V is TRBV20-1 and J is TRBJ2-5; D might be TRBD1 or TRBD2, each matching 5 bases. CDR3 length equals 15 residues. The germline CDR1 and CDR2 sequences are DFQATT and SNEGSKA (reference sequence). V was trimmed by 3 bases and J by 2 bases, leaving 16 bases between them.

CDR3 sequence (DNA): TGTGCCAGCAGCGCCCTCCGGGACAGGGGGCATGGCTCACCCCTCCACTTT. It is translated as CASSALRDRGHGSPLHF. The rearrangement links TRBV6-1 to TRBJ1-6, with 12 bases identical to TRBD1. This CDR3 contains 17 residues. V lost 6 bases, J lost 10 bases, and 13 bases stayed unmatched. CDR1 MNHNS and CDR2 SASEGT come from the germline V gene.

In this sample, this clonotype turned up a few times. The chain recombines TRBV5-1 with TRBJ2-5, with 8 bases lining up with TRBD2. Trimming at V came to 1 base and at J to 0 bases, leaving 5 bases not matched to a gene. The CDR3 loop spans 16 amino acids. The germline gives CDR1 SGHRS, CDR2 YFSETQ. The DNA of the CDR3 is TGCGCCAGCAGCTTGAGGCCTAGCGGGTACCAAGAGACCCAGTACTTC. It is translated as CASSLRPSGYQETQYF.

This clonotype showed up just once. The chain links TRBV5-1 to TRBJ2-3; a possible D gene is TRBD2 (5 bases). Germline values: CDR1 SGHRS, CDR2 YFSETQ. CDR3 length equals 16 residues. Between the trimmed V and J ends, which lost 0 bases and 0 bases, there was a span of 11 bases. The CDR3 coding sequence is TGCGCCAGCAGCTTGGATTCGGGATACAGCACAGATACGCAGTATTTT. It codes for CASSLDSGYSTDTQYF.

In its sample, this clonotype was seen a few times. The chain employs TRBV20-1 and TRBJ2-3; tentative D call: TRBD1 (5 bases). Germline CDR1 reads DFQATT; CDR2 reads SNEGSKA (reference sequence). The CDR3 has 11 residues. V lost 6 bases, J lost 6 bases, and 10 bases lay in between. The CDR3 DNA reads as TGCAGTGCAGCCAGGGTTGATACGCAGTATTTT. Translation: CSAARVDTQYF.

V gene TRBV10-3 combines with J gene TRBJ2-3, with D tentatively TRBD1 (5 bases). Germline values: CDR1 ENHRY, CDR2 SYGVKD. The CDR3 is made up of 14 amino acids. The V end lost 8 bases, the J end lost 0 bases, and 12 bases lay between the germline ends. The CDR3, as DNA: TGTGCCATCGGGGCCGGTTCTAGCACAGATACGCAGTATTTT. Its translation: CAIGAGSSTDTQYF.

CDR3 coding DNA: TGCGCCAGCAGCGAGGACAGGGGCACGTACAATGAGCAGTTCTTC. Its protein is CASSEDRGTYNEQFF. This chain connects TRBV5-1 to TRBJ2-1; 9 nucleotides align to TRBD1. J gave up 4 bases and V 4 bases, and 6 bases lay outside the gene matches. The CDR3 extends over 15 amino acids. From germline, CDR1 is SGHRS and CDR2 YFSETQ.

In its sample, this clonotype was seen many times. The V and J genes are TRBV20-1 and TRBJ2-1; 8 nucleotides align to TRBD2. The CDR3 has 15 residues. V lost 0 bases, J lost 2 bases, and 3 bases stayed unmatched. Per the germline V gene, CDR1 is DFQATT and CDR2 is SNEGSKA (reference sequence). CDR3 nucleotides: TGCAGTGCTAGAGATACACTAGCGGCCTACAATGAGCAGTTCTTC. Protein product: CSARDTLAAYNEQFF.